The next 19 T cell receptor beta chains were all read from a single sample in a study of T cells after yellow fever vaccination. TCRdb analysed the 5' RACE reads with MiXCR anew, one entry per CDR3 protein. Of 510,000 or so distinct CDR3 sequences listed, roughly 21% are singletons. The source was PBMCs, collected 15 days after the yellow fever booster vaccination. These receptors all stem from a man younger than 40 who received the YFV17D yellow fever vaccine.

This chain joins TRBV3-1 and TRBJ2-7; 11 nucleotides align to TRBD2. Germline CDR1 LGHDT, CDR2 YNNKEL (reference sequence). V shed 3 bases and J 4 bases; nucleotides not matched to a gene: 8. The CDR3 is 16 amino acids. In DNA form, the CDR3 reads TGTGCCAGCAGCCAGATTCCACTAGCGGGGGAATACGAGCAGTACTTC. Its translation: CASSQIPLAGEYEQYF.

The CDR3 DNA sequence: TGCGCCAGCAGCTGGACGACAGGGAGAGCGGGCGAGCAGTACTTC. Residues: CASSWTTGRAGEQYF. The chain uses TRBV5-1 and TRBJ2-7; D might be TRBD1 (7 bases). V was pared by 3 bases and J by 6 bases, with 19 bases between. The germline V gene encodes CDR1 SGHRS and CDR2 YFSETQ. The CDR3 is made up of 15 amino acids.

The chain is built from TRBV4-3 and TRBJ2-1; tentative D call: TRBD2 (6 bases). Germline-derived CDR1 and CDR2 are LGHNA and YSLEER. Between the trimmed V and J ends, which lost 1 base and 8 bases, there was a span of 12 bases. The CDR3 is 14 residues long. Here the CDR3 DNA reads TGCGCCAGCAGCCAAGGGGGGGAGTTCGATGAGCAGTTCTTC. Protein sequence: CASSQGGEFDEQFF.

This chain connects TRBV20-1 to TRBJ2-7, with a weak D call TRBD2 (6 bases). The V gene's germline CDR1 is DFQATT and CDR2 SNEGSKA (reference sequence). The CDR3 has 14 amino acids. V shed 3 bases and J shed 0 bases, with 12 bases lying between them. CDR3 in amino acids: CSASTGASSYEQYF. CDR3 nucleotides: TGCAGTGCTAGTACGGGAGCAAGCTCCTACGAGCAGTACTTC.

V usage is TRBV7-3 and J usage is TRBJ2-1; 9 positions agree with TRBD2. From germline, CDR1 is SGHTA and CDR2 FQGTGA. The CDR3 covers 15 residues. Losses at the gene ends were 5 bases for V and 5 bases for J; bases not matched to a gene: 7. The CDR3, as DNA: TGTGCCAGCAGCCGTTCTAGCGGGGCCAACAATGAGCAGTTCTTC. Amino acids: CASSRSSGANNEQFF.

A few counts support this clonotype. This chain uses TRBV30 with TRBJ2-3; D perhaps matches TRBD2 (5 bases). The CDR3 is made up of 15 amino acids. Deletions cut 0 bases from V and 2 bases from J, with 12 bases between. Looked up from germline, CDR1 is GTSNPN and CDR2 is SVGIG (reference sequence). The CDR3 DNA reads TGTGCCTGGAGTGTAATTGGCGGGTACACAGATACGCAGTATTTT. Amino acid sequence: CAWSVIGGYTDTQYF.

This clonotype was picked up a small number of times. The chain joins TRBV29-1 to TRBJ2-3; 8 positions match TRBD1. The length of the CDR3 is 15 residues. With V trimmed by 4 bases and J by 0 bases, 6 bases remained unmatched. Germline CDR1 is SQVTM and CDR2 is ANQGSEA. The DNA for the CDR3 is TGCAGCGTTGCAAACACAGGGGGTAGCACAGATACGCAGTATTTT. It encodes CSVANTGGSTDTQYF.

The V call is TRBV6-2 or TRBV6-3, the J call TRBJ2-1; the D gene is possibly TRBD2 (5 bases). This CDR3 region has 13 residues. Germline V gives CDR1 MNHEY, CDR2 SVGEGT. V lost 7 bases and J 7 bases, leaving 14 bases between the germline ends. The CDR3 region has the DNA TGTGCCAGCACCCGGATGAGGGAGAATGAGCAGTTCTTC. Translating it yields CASTRMRENEQFF.

The chain carries TRBV7-9 and TRBJ2-5; no definite D call. The CDR3 loop spans 13 amino acids. The V and J ends lost 4 bases and 3 bases respectively, with 9 bases between them. Germline lookup yields CDR1 SEHNR and CDR2 FQNEAQ (reference sequence). CDR3 nucleotides: TGTGCCAGCAGCTCCGGGTGGGAAGAGACCCAGTACTTC. Translated: CASSSGWEETQYF.

This clonotype appeared a few times. The chain is built from TRBV6-1 and TRBJ1-6, with TRBD1 as a possible D gene (6 bases). This CDR3 has 17 amino acids. The germline V and J ends were trimmed by 6 bases and 2 bases, with 17 bases remaining between them. Germline V CDR1 and CDR2: MNHNS, SASEGT. The CDR3 sequence: CASSPLQGSAYNSPLHF. DNA for the CDR3: TGTGCCAGCAGCCCTTTACAGGGCTCTGCCTATAATTCACCCCTCCACTTT.

This chain uses TRBV4-3 with TRBJ2-7; D is possibly TRBD1 (5 bases). This CDR3 spans 13 amino acids. V gave up 4 bases and J gave up 6 bases, with 13 bases separating them. Germline CDR1 reads LGHNA; CDR2 reads YSLEER. The chain's CDR3 is CASSLDRRAEQYF. The CDR3 DNA is TGCGCCAGCAGCCTAGACAGAAGAGCCGAGCAGTACTTC.

This clonotype showed up just a few times. This chain uses TRBV7-9 with TRBJ2-3; either TRBD1 or TRBD2 may supply D (6 bases each). CDR1 is SEHNR and CDR2 is FQNEAQ in the germline V gene (reference sequence). This CDR3 is 15 amino acids long. The V end lost 3 bases, the J end lost 0 bases, and 10 bases lay between the germline ends. The CDR3 coding sequence is TGTGCCAGCAGCTTCAAAGGGGGGAGCACAGATACGCAGTATTTT. As protein: CASSFKGGSTDTQYF. Drawing the rest from reference TRBV7-9 and TRBJ2-3, the complete variable domain is DTGVSQNPRHKITKRGQNVTFRCDPISEHNRLYWYRQTLGQGPEFLTYFQNEAQLEKSRLLSDRFSAERPKGSFSTLEIQRTEQGDSAMYLCASSFKGGSTDTQYFGPGTRLTVL.

The V and J genes are TRBV12-3 or TRBV12-4 and TRBJ2-3; D might be TRBD1 or TRBD2, each matching 5 bases. V was trimmed by 8 bases and J by 5 bases, leaving 17 bases between them. The CDR3 sequence is 14 residues long. CDR3 residues: CASRGRGWGDTQYF. The DNA for the CDR3 is TGTGCCAGCCGAGGCCGGGGCTGGGGAGATACGCAGTATTTT.

This chain connects TRBV12-3 or TRBV12-4 to TRBJ1-2; D ambiguous. V lost 6 bases and J lost 7, with 6 bases in between. The CDR3 loop spans 10 amino acids. Written as DNA, the CDR3 is TGTGCCAGCAGCGCGAGTGGCTACACCTTC. Translation gives CASSASGYTF.

This clonotype appeared a few times. The chain combines TRBV25-1 with TRBJ2-7, with D perhaps TRBD1 (5 bases). V lost 8 bases to trimming and J lost 2 bases, with 13 bases between them. The CDR3 is made up of 13 amino acids. Per the germline V gene, CDR1 is MGHDK and CDR2 is SYGVNS. CDR3 protein: CASCRDSTYEQYF. The CDR3 DNA is TGTGCCAGCTGTCGTGACAGCACCTACGAGCAGTACTTC.

This rearrangement joins TRBV28 to TRBJ2-7; D not certain. Germline V gives CDR1 MDHEN, CDR2 SYDVKM. The V end was cut by 7 bases, the J end by 0 bases, with 13 bases between. The CDR3 runs 14 residues. The CDR3 spells CASKVGPSSYEQYF. The CDR3 region has the DNA TGTGCCAGCAAGGTAGGGCCGTCCTCCTACGAGCAGTACTTC.

This sequence joins TRBV20-1 and TRBJ2-1; D may be TRBD2 (6 bases). Trimming left V 0 bases short and J 5 bases short, with 14 bases between. The CDR3 is 15 residues long. Germline V gene lookup returns CDR1 DFQATT and CDR2 SNEGSKA (reference sequence). DNA for the CDR3: TGCAGTGCTAGAGATTCTAGCGTAATAAACAATGAGCAGTTCTTC. It translates to CSARDSSVINNEQFF.

The chain is built from TRBV15 and TRBJ2-5, with D uncertain. The ends were cut back, 3 bases at V and 1 base at J, with 3 bases in the middle. Germline CDR1 is LNHNV and CDR2 is YYDKDF (reference sequence). This CDR3 has 12 amino acids. DNA for the CDR3: TGTGCCACCAGCAGGATCCAAGAGACCCAGTACTTC. Translated: CATSRIQETQYF.

This clonotype was seen a few times. The gene calls are TRBV5-5 and TRBJ2-3, with TRBD1 matching 7 bases. Germline trimming cut 4 bases from V and 0 bases from J; bases unmatched to any gene: 5. The CDR3 length is 15 residues. CDR1 and CDR2 (germline): SGHKS, YYEKEE (reference sequence). This chain's CDR3 is CASSLQGVSTDTQYF. The CDR3 nucleotides read TGTGCCAGCAGCCTCCAGGGGGTGAGCACAGATACGCAGTATTTT.